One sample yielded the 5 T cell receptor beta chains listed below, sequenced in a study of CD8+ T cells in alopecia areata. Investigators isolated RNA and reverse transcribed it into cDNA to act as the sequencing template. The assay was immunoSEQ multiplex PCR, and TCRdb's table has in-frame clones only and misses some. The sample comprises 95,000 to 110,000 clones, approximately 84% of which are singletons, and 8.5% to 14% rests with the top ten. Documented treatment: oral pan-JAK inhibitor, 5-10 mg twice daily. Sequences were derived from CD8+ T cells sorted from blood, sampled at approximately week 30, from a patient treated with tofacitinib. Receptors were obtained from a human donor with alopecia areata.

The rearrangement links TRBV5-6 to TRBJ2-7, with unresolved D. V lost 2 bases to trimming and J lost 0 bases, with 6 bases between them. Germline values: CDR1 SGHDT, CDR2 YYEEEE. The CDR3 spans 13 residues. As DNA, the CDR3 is TGTGCCAGCAGCTTCGGAGCCTCCTACGAGCAGTACTTC. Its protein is CASSFGASYEQYF.

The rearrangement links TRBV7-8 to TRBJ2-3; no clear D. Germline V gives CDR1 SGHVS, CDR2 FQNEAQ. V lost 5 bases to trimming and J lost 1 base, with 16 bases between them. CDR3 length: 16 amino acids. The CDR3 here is CASSRPEGVGTDTQYF. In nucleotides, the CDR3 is TGTGCCAGCAGCCGTCCGGAAGGAGTAGGCACAGATACGCAGTATTTT. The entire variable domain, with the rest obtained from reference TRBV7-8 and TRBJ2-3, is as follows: GAGVSQSPRYKVAKRGQDVALRCDPISGHVSLFWYQQALGQGPEFLTYFQNEAQLDKSGLPSDRFFAERPEGSVSTLKIQRTQQEDSAVYLCASSRPEGVGTDTQYFGPGTRLTVL.

The CDR3 here is CSVEALGSSYNEQFF. The DNA of the CDR3 is TGCAGCGTTGAAGCTCTCGGGAGCTCCTACAATGAGCAGTTCTTC. V is TRBV29-1 and J is TRBJ2-1; TRBD2 might be the D (6 bases). This CDR3 region has 15 residues. Deletions cut 1 base from V and 0 bases from J, with 10 bases between. Germline assignment: CDR1 SQVTM and CDR2 ANQGSEA.

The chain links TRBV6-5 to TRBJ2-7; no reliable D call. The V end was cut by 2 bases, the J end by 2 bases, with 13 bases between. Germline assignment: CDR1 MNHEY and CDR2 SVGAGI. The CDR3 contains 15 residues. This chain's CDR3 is CASSYAIEATYEQYF. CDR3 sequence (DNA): TGTGCCAGCAGTTACGCTATAGAGGCAACCTACGAGCAGTACTTC.

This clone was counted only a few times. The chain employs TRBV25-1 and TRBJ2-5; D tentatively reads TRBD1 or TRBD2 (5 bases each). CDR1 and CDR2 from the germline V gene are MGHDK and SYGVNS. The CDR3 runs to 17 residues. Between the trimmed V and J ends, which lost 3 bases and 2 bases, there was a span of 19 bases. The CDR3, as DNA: TGTGCCAGCAGTGATAAGGCTCCGGGACGCTTACAAGAGACCCAGTACTTC. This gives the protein CASSDKAPGRLQETQYF.